This TCR beta chain was identified during a study of regulatory T cells in long-lasting Graves disease. General study findings and limits: Analysis covered peripheral blood alone, not thyroid tissue.

This clonotype was recorded many times. Its antigen is currently unknown. Documented time point: newly diagnosed GD, antithyroid drugs for less than 3 months. The TCR library used RNA extracted from PBMCs. Arm-PCR of CDR3 regions with iRepertoire HTBI primers generated TCR beta libraries. Authors' processing steps: Taken together, the samples had 62 TRBV and around 14 TRBJ segments identified. TCRdb itself ran the multiplex PCR reads through MiXCR, one entry per CDR3 protein. V and J calls and clone size were set by TCRdb, not the authors. The repertoire consists of 450,000 to 700,000 distinct CDR3 sequences, with approximately 13% occurring once and the leading ten covering roughly a tenth. The V and J ends lost 6 bases and 3 bases respectively, with 12 bases between them. Per germline, CDR1 DFQATT and CDR2 SNEGSKA (reference sequence). The CDR3 spans 12 residues. These data were likewise used in another study, on T cells in Graves' hyperthyroidism and ophthalmopathy.

This chain joins TRBV20-1 and TRBJ2-7; D call uncertain. The source of this sequence is a man in his thirties or forties with Graves disease. The input for sequencing was peripheral blood mononuclear cells (PBMCs), taken at new diagnosis, from a patient treated with antithyroid drugs. CDR3 nucleotides: TGCAGTGCCCACCTCCCTAGCTACGAGCAGTACTTC. This codes for CSAHLPSYEQYF.